This T cell receptor beta chain appears in the sequencing data of a study of T cells in Graves' hyperthyroidism and ophthalmopathy. Ten or more counts support this clonotype. RNA transcripts were the template for amplifying TCR beta CDR3 regions. The HTBI primer set was used in a first-round RT-PCR of the TCR CDR3. MiXCR, run by TCRdb on the multiplex PCR reads, gives a single entry per CDR3 protein. The profile shows under 650,000 distinct CDR3 sequences, around 15% of them singletons. The germline V gene has CDR1 MNHEY and CDR2 SMNVEV (reference sequence). J lost 5 bases, V lost 5 bases, and 11 bases had no gene match. The CDR3 sequence is 16 residues long.

The clonotype comes from a woman aged 25 to 45 with Graves' hyperthyroidism. This chain joins TRBV27 and TRBJ2-1; 8 positions agree with TRBD2. The sequenced sample consisted of blood. The CDR3 spells CASSLIPGLGHNEQFF. DNA for the CDR3: TGTGCCAGCAGTCTAATTCCGGGACTAGGCCACAATGAGCAGTTCTTC.